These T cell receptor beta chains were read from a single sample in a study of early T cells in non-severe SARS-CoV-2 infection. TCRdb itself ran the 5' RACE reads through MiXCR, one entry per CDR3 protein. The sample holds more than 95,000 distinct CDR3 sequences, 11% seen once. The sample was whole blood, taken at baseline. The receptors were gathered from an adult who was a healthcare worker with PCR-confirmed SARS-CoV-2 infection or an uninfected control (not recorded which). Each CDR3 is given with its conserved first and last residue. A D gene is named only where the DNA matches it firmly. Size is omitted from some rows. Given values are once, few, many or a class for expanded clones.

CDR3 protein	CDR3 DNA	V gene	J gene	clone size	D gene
CASSVTGTGELFF	TGTGCCAGCAGCGTGACAGGCACCGGGGAGCTGTTTTTT	TRBV9	TRBJ2-2	NA	NA
CASSPSTTIGSEQYF	TGCGCCAGCAGCCCCTCGACTACGATCGGGTCCGAGCAGTACTTC	TRBV5-1	TRBJ2-7	NA	NA
CATSDYGTDTQYF	TGTGCCACCAGTGATTACGGCACAGATACGCAGTATTTT	TRBV24-1	TRBJ2-3	few	NA
CASSLKGSGGANF	TGTGCCAGCAGCTTGAAGGGTAGCGGGGGCGCTAACTTC	TRBV5-4	TRBJ2-7	NA	TRBD2
CSARDYKSIGPYGYTF	TGCAGTGCTAGAGATTATAAGAGTATAGGCCCCTATGGCTACACCTTC	TRBV20-1	TRBJ1-2	few	NA
CASTLDPGSSEKLFF	TGTGCCAGTACCCTCGACCCCGGAAGCAGTGAAAAACTGTTTTTT	TRBV19	TRBJ1-4	NA	NA
CASSSAGTYYGYTF	TGTGCCAGCAGTTCCGCCGGGACGTACTATGGCTACACCTTC	TRBV6-6	TRBJ1-2	few	NA
CASSDSGGRTDTQYF	TGTGCCAGCAGCGATAGCGGGGGCCGCACAGATACGCAGTATTTT	TRBV7-3	TRBJ2-3	few	TRBD2
CASGVGGAGNTIYF	TGTGCCAGCGGCGTCGGGGGAGCTGGAAACACCATATATTTT	TRBV7-9	TRBJ1-3	few	NA
CASSPATANYGYTF	TGTGCCAGCTCACCGGCGACGGCTAACTATGGCTACACCTTC	TRBV18	TRBJ1-2	NA	NA